This T cell receptor (beta chain) was sequenced for a study of OX40 agonist ivuxolimab in advanced cancers. A word on this clone: Antigen unknown.

This CDR3 spans 13 amino acids. With 7 bases removed from V and 5 bases from J, the gap between germline ends came to 14 bases. CDR1 is LNHDA and CDR2 is SQIVND in the germline V gene (reference sequence). Broader study findings: Patients who responded partially at 0.1-3.0 mg/kg showed clonal expansion ranking among the lowest. Not determined was the antigen specificity of the expanded peripheral T cells.

Prior autoimmune disease or systemic immunosuppression barred patients. The protocol was immunoSEQ multiplex PCR, while the TCRdb copy is restricted to in-frame clones and leaves out a portion. The profile covers 78,000 or so clones, with 86% appearing a single time and approximately 0.72% taken by the ten largest. The receptor was derived from an adult with an advanced solid tumor such as melanoma, head and neck, liver or kidney cancer. This specimen was CD4+ or CD8+ T cells sorted from blood, taken in a trial of the OX40 agonist ivuxolimab. The rearrangement uses TRBV19 and TRBJ1-1, with D perhaps TRBD1 (5 bases). CDR3 nucleotide sequence: TGTGCCAGTAAATCTGAGGGGATGACTGAAGCTTTCTTT. Protein sequence: CASKSEGMTEAFF.